This TCR beta chain emerged from a study of blood T cells in healthy people across ages. Study-wide context: Capture by template switching was about one barcoded beta molecule per two T cells. Findings and caveats of the study: Roughly linear age-related decline in beta diversity appeared, significant by age around 40. Without sorted subsets, naive and antigen-experienced compartments could not be conclusively compared.

With a J-beta primer mix and a sample-barcoded 5' primer, a second PCR ran about 7 to 12 cycles. TCRdb ran MiXCR on the 5' RACE reads and lists one entry per CDR3 protein. Among some 640,000 distinct CDR3 sequences listed, 25% to 30% were seen once. CDR3 size: 13 residues. CDR1 is WSHSY, CDR2 SAAADI, per germline. Trimming cost V 6 bases and J 3 bases, with 9 bases left between them. In regard to this clonotype: What it recognizes is unknown.

Each sample yielded at least 5 micrograms of PBMC total RNA. The rearrangement uses TRBV10-2 and TRBJ1-5; D is possibly TRBD1 (5 bases). Material: blood. The TCR originated in a woman of 80 years or more in good health. The CDR3 nucleotides read TGCGCCAGCAGAGGGGTCTACAATCAGCCCCAGCATTTT. Amino acid sequence: CASRGVYNQPQHF.